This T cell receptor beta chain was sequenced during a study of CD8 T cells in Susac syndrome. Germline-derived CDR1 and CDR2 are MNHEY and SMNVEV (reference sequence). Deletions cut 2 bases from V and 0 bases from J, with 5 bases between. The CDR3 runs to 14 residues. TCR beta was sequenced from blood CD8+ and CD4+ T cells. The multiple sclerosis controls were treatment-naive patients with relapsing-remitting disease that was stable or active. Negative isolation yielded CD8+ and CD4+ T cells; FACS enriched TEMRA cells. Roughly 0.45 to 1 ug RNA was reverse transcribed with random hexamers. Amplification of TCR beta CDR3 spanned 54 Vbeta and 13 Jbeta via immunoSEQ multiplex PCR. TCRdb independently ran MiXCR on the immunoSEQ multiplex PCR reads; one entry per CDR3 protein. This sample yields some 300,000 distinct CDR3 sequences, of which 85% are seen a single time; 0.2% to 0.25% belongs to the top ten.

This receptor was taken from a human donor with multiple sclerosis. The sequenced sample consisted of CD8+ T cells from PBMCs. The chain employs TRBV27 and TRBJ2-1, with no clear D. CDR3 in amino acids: CASSLHSSYNEQFF. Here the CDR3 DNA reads TGTGCCAGCAGTTTACATAGCTCCTACAATGAGCAGTTCTTC.